This TCR beta chain was identified during a study of CD8 T cells in Susac syndrome. As for the study in general: When their blood was taken, the Susac syndrome patients had either not yet had any therapy, were taking corticosteroids, or were taking intravenous immunoglobulin alone. The study, taken as a whole, reports: The TCR sequencing and HLA analysis in the study involved a relatively small number of individuals, as the study acknowledged. Expansion of Susac CD8+ clones peaked in TEMRA cells and in active patients.

Concerning this clonotype: What it binds is unknown.

Random hexamers were used to reverse transcribe an amount of about 0.45 to 1 ug RNA. TCRdb re-called the immunoSEQ multiplex PCR reads through MiXCR, storing one row per CDR3 protein. The table has approximately 190,000 distinct CDR3 sequences, 95% seen once. Germline assignment: CDR1 LGHNA and CDR2 YNFKEQ. V lost 0 bases, J lost 0 bases, and 12 bases lay in between. There are 16 residues in the CDR3. The sequence was obtained from a human donor with Susac syndrome. J is TRBJ2-7 and V is TRBV4-2; D is possibly TRBD1 (6 bases). Sequencing input: CD8+ T cells from PBMCs. In DNA, the CDR3 is TGTGCCAGCAGCCAAGAGGGGGCGGTGAGCTCCTACGAGCAGTACTTC. Protein sequence: CASSQEGAVSSYEQYF.